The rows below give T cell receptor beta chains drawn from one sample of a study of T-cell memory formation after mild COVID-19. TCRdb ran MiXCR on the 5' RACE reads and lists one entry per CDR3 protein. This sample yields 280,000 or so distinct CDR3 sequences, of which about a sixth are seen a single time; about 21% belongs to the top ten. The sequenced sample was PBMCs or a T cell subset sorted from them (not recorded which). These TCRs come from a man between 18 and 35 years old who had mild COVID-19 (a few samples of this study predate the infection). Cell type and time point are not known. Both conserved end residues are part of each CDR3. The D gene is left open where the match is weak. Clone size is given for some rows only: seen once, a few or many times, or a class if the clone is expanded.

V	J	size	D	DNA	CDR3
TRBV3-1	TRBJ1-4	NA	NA	TGTGCCAGCAGCTTTACAGGTCGGGCTGAAAAACTGTTTTTT	CASSFTGRAEKLFF
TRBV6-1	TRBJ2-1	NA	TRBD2	TGTGCCAGCAGCGAACTAGCGGGGGCCGTTTATAGCTACAATGAGCAGTTCTTC	CASSELAGAVYSYNEQFF
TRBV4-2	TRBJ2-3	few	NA	TGTGCCAGCAGCCAAGAGCCGTCAGATACGCAGTATTTT	CASSQEPSDTQYF
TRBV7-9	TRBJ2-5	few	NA	TGTGCCAGCAGCTTAGATCAGGGATTGGAGACCCAGTACTTC	CASSLDQGLETQYF
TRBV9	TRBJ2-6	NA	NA	TGTGCCAGCAGCCTTACTGGGGCCAACGTCCTGACTTTC	CASSLTGANVLTF
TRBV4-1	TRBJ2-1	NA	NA	TGCGCCAGCAGCCAATACTACAATGAGCAGTTCTTC	CASSQYYNEQFF
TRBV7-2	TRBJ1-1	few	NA	TGTGCCAGCAGCTTCAGATATGAAGCTTTCTTT	CASSFRYEAFF
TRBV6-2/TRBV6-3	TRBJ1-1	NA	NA	TGTGCCAGCAGCCCTTGGAACACTGAAGCTTTCTTT	CASSPWNTEAFF
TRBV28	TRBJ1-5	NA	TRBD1	TGTGCCAGCACTTGGGCCAGGGGGGGCAATCAGCCCCAGCATTTT	CASTWARGGNQPQHF
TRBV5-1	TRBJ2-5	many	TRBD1	TGCGCCAGCAGCAGGGGGCGCGGAGAGACCCAGTACTTC	CASSRGRGETQYF
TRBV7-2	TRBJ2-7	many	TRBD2	TGTGCCAGCAGCTTCCGGGGGGAGGCCGAGCAGTACTTC	CASSFRGEAEQYF
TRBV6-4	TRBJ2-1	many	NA	TGTGCCAGCAGTGTGCGAGCGGACAGAGACCACAATGAGCAGTTCTTC	CASSVRADRDHNEQFF
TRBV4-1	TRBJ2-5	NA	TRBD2	TGCGCCAGCAGCCAAGGGGGGCTAGCGGGGTATGAATTACAAGAGACCCAGTACTTC	CASSQGGLAGYELQETQYF
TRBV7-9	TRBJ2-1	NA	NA	TGTGCCAGCAGAAGAGAGGCCCGCTCCTACAATGAGCAGTTCTTC	CASRREARSYNEQFF
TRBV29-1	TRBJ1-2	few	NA	TGCAGCGTTGATAGGGAAGGCTATGGCTACACCTTC	CSVDREGYGYTF
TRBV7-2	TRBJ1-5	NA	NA	NA	CASSFGPGGQPQHF
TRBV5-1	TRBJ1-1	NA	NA	TGCGCCAGCACCCTTCAGGATGACACTGAAGCTTTGTTT	CASTLQDDTEALF
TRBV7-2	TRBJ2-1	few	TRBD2	TGTGCCAGCAGTACCCTAGCGGGGGGTTTCGTCAATGAGCAGTTCTTC	CASSTLAGGFVNEQFF
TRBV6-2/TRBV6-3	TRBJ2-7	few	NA	TGTGCCAGCAGTCAGACGATCCGGAGGCGGTACTTC	CASSQTIRRRYF
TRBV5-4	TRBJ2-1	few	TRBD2	TGTGCCAGCAGCGCTACTAGCGGGGGGGCGGTCGATGAGCAGTTCTTC	CASSATSGGAVDEQFF
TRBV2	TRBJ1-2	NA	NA	TGTGCCAGCAGTGTTGTGAAGGAAGCTAACTATGGCTACACCTTC	CASSVVKEANYGYTF
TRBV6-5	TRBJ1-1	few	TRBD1	TGTGCCAGCAGCCTACAGGGGAGGTCTGAAGCTTTCTTT	CASSLQGRSEAFF
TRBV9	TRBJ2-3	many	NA	TGTGCCAGCAGTCTAGTGGTAGCAGATACGCAGTATTTT	CASSLVVADTQYF
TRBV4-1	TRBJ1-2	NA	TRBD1	TGCGCCAGCAGCCAAGGTGTGGGTGCCGACAGGGGTAGTGGCTACACCTTC	CASSQGVGADRGSGYTF
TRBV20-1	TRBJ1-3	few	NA	TGCAGTGCTAGAGATCGTAGGAGCTCTGGAAACACCATATATTTT	CSARDRRSSGNTIYF
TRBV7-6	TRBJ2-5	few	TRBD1	TGTGCCAGCAGCTCGGGACAGGGGGCGGCGGAGACCCAGTACTTC	CASSSGQGAAETQYF
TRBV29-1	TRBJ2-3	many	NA	TGCAGCGTTGCGACTGCTAGTAGCACAGATACGCAGTATTTT	CSVATASSTDTQYF
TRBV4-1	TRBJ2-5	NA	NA	TGCGCCAGCAGCCAACCGCCGACAGGTCAAGAGACCCAGTACTTC	CASSQPPTGQETQYF
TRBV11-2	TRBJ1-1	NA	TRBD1	TGTGCCAGCAGCACTCAACAGGGGATGAACACTGAAGCTTTCTTT	CASSTQQGMNTEAFF
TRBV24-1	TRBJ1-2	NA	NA	TGTGCCACCAGTGATTTGAATGGCTACACCTTC	CATSDLNGYTF
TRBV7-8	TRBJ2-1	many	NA	TGTGCCAGCAGCGTCTCCTACAATGAGCAGTTCTTC	CASSVSYNEQFF